These T cell receptor beta chains were read from a single sample in a study of T cell responses to AZD1222 COVID-19 vaccine. Only in-frame clones appear in the TCRdb table, and some are missing; sequencing was by immunoSEQ multiplex PCR. The sample lists about 170,000 clones, more than 80% occurring once. Material: peripheral blood, obtained 28 days after the second dose of the MenACWY control vaccine. These receptors came from an adult who received the MenACWY meningococcal vaccine as a control. Both conserved end residues are part of each CDR3. The order of the fields is J gene, V gene, CDR3 length, D gene, clone size, CDR3 DNA, CDR3 protein. D genes are given only for firm matches. Clone size, where shown, is once, few, many, or a class for clones that have expanded.

j_call: TRBJ1-2; v_call: TRBV5-6; cdr3_length: 15; d_call: NA; clone_size: NA; cdr3_nt: TGTGCCAGCAGCTTGCCTAGTGCAGGGCAGGGTGGCTACACCTTC; cdr3_aa: CASSLPSAGQGGYTF
j_call: TRBJ1-1; v_call: TRBV20-1; cdr3_length: 11; d_call: NA; clone_size: NA; cdr3_nt: TGCAGTGCTAGGGGGGGTCAAACAGCTTTCTTT; cdr3_aa: CSARGGQTAFF
j_call: TRBJ1-3; v_call: TRBV7-9; cdr3_length: 16; d_call: NA; clone_size: NA; cdr3_nt: TGTGCCAGCAGCTCAGGAACGGGGAACTCTGGAAACACCATATATTTT; cdr3_aa: CASSSGTGNSGNTIYF
j_call: TRBJ1-3; v_call: TRBV28; cdr3_length: 15; d_call: NA; clone_size: NA; cdr3_nt: TGTGCCAGCAGCCTTAGACGGATCTCTGGAAACACCATATATTTT; cdr3_aa: CASSLRRISGNTIYF
j_call: TRBJ1-2; v_call: TRBV4-3; cdr3_length: 14; d_call: NA; clone_size: NA; cdr3_nt: TGCGCCAGCAGCCAAGATTGGCAGGGCTATGGCTACACCTTC; cdr3_aa: CASSQDWQGYGYTF
j_call: TRBJ1-5; v_call: TRBV19; cdr3_length: 15; d_call: TRBD1; clone_size: NA; cdr3_nt: TGTGCCAGTAGGGTCAACAGGGGTTCAAATCAGCCCCAGCATTTT; cdr3_aa: CASRVNRGSNQPQHF
j_call: TRBJ1-1; v_call: TRBV9; cdr3_length: 16; d_call: NA; clone_size: NA; cdr3_nt: TGTGCCAGCAGCGTAGGTGTAGCACTAACAAACGCTGAAGCTTTCTTT; cdr3_aa: CASSVGVALTNAEAFF
j_call: TRBJ1-4; v_call: TRBV7-9; cdr3_length: 15; d_call: TRBD1; clone_size: NA; cdr3_nt: TGTGCCAGCAGCTTAGGGACAGGGTATGAGGAAAAACTGTTTTTT; cdr3_aa: CASSLGTGYEEKLFF
j_call: TRBJ2-1; v_call: TRBV5-1; cdr3_length: 15; d_call: TRBD2; clone_size: NA; cdr3_nt: TGCGCCAGCAGCCTAGGGACTAGCGGGTACAATGAGCAGTTCTTC; cdr3_aa: CASSLGTSGYNEQFF
j_call: TRBJ1-1; v_call: TRBV6-5; cdr3_length: 13; d_call: NA; clone_size: NA; cdr3_nt: TGTGCCAGCACAGGGACATTAAACACTGAAGCTTTCTTT; cdr3_aa: CASTGTLNTEAFF
j_call: TRBJ1-5; v_call: TRBV19; cdr3_length: 14; d_call: NA; clone_size: once; cdr3_nt: TGTGCCAGTAGTATAGGGGTCTTCAATCAGCCCCAGCATTTT; cdr3_aa: CASSIGVFNQPQHF
j_call: TRBJ2-7; v_call: TRBV27; cdr3_length: 14; d_call: NA; clone_size: once; cdr3_nt: TGTGCCAGCAGCGATAACGGACGGACCTACGAGCAGTACTTC; cdr3_aa: CASSDNGRTYEQYF
j_call: TRBJ1-2; v_call: TRBV19; cdr3_length: 14; d_call: NA; clone_size: few; cdr3_nt: TGTGCCAGTAGTAGCGGACAGCTCAACTATGGCTACACCTTC; cdr3_aa: CASSSGQLNYGYTF
j_call: TRBJ1-1; v_call: TRBV12-3/TRBV12-4; cdr3_length: 12; d_call: NA; clone_size: NA; cdr3_nt: TGTGCCAGCAGTTTATCCTACACTGAAGCTTTCTTT; cdr3_aa: CASSLSYTEAFF
j_call: TRBJ1-5; v_call: TRBV19; cdr3_length: 14; d_call: NA; clone_size: NA; cdr3_nt: TGTGCCAGTAGGGAGGGGATTAGCAATCAGCCCCAGCATTTT; cdr3_aa: CASREGISNQPQHF
j_call: TRBJ1-1; v_call: TRBV3-1/TRBV3-2; cdr3_length: 12; d_call: NA; clone_size: NA; cdr3_nt: TGTGCCAGCAGCCAAGGGTGGACTGAAGCTTTCTTT; cdr3_aa: CASSQGWTEAFF
j_call: TRBJ2-3; v_call: TRBV28; cdr3_length: 16; d_call: TRBD2; clone_size: NA; cdr3_nt: TGTGCCAGCAGTTTTCGAGGGCTAGCGGGCACAGATACGCAGTATTTT; cdr3_aa: CASSFRGLAGTDTQYF
j_call: TRBJ2-7; v_call: TRBV5-6; cdr3_length: 14; d_call: TRBD1; clone_size: NA; cdr3_nt: TGTGCCAGCAGCCCGACAGGGACGGCCTACGAGCAGTACTTC; cdr3_aa: CASSPTGTAYEQYF
j_call: TRBJ2-1; v_call: TRBV27; cdr3_length: 16; d_call: NA; clone_size: once; cdr3_nt: TGTGCCAGCAGTGCGCTCTTAGCTGTACAAAGGGAGGAGCAGTTCTTC; cdr3_aa: CASSALLAVQREEQFF
j_call: TRBJ2-5; v_call: TRBV5-6; cdr3_length: 17; d_call: TRBD1; clone_size: NA; cdr3_nt: TGTGCCAGCAGCCCTGCGTACAGGGGAATAAGCGGAGAGACCCAGTACTTC; cdr3_aa: CASSPAYRGISGETQYF
j_call: TRBJ1-6; v_call: TRBV4-3; cdr3_length: 16; d_call: NA; clone_size: NA; cdr3_nt: TGCGCCAGCAGCCGAGAGAGAACGGCCTATAATTCACCCCTCCACTTT; cdr3_aa: CASSRERTAYNSPLHF
j_call: TRBJ2-5; v_call: TRBV27; cdr3_length: 14; d_call: NA; clone_size: NA; cdr3_nt: TGTGCCAGCAGTATCGGAGGACGGCTGGAGACCCAGTACTTC; cdr3_aa: CASSIGGRLETQYF
j_call: TRBJ1-1; v_call: TRBV6-5; cdr3_length: 13; d_call: TRBD1; clone_size: NA; cdr3_nt: TGTGCCACTAGGACAGGGTGGAACACTGAAGCTTTCTTT; cdr3_aa: CATRTGWNTEAFF
j_call: TRBJ1-3; v_call: TRBV10-3; cdr3_length: 15; d_call: NA; clone_size: once; cdr3_nt: TGTGCCATCAGGCTGGGGCCTATCTCTGGAAACACCATATATTTT; cdr3_aa: CAIRLGPISGNTIYF
j_call: TRBJ2-7; v_call: TRBV21-1; cdr3_length: 13; d_call: NA; clone_size: NA; cdr3_nt: TGTGACAGGGTGGGCAGGTCGGTCTACGAGCAGTACTTC; cdr3_aa: CDRVGRSVYEQYF
j_call: TRBJ2-7; v_call: TRBV5-1; cdr3_length: 15; d_call: NA; clone_size: NA; cdr3_nt: TGCGCCAGCAGAATAGGAGGGACCAACTCCTACGAGCAGTACTTC; cdr3_aa: CASRIGGTNSYEQYF
j_call: TRBJ1-2; v_call: TRBV18; cdr3_length: 17; d_call: TRBD1; clone_size: NA; cdr3_nt: TGTGCCAGCTCACCAACGTCCCGGGACAGGCGTAACTATGGCTACACCTTC; cdr3_aa: CASSPTSRDRRNYGYTF
j_call: TRBJ2-7; v_call: TRBV12-3/TRBV12-4; cdr3_length: 12; d_call: NA; clone_size: NA; cdr3_nt: TGTGCCAGCGGGGGTATGGCGGGCGAGCAGTACTTC; cdr3_aa: CASGGMAGEQYF
j_call: TRBJ2-7; v_call: TRBV4-3; cdr3_length: 15; d_call: NA; clone_size: NA; cdr3_nt: TGCGCCAGCAGCCAAGGGACACCGGTAGGGGACGAGCAGTACTTC; cdr3_aa: CASSQGTPVGDEQYF
j_call: TRBJ2-2; v_call: TRBV7-9; cdr3_length: 15; d_call: TRBD1; clone_size: few; cdr3_nt: TGTGCCAGCAGCGTGGGGACAGGGAATGTCGGGGAGCTGTTTTTT; cdr3_aa: CASSVGTGNVGELFF
j_call: TRBJ1-2; v_call: TRBV6-5; cdr3_length: 12; d_call: NA; clone_size: NA; cdr3_nt: TGTGCCAGCAGTCCGGGGAGGTATGGCTACACCTTC; cdr3_aa: CASSPGRYGYTF
j_call: TRBJ1-2; v_call: TRBV29-1; cdr3_length: 12; d_call: NA; clone_size: NA; cdr3_nt: TGCAGCGTTGACCTTGAATCCTATGGCTACACCTTC; cdr3_aa: CSVDLESYGYTF
j_call: TRBJ2-2; v_call: TRBV6-2/TRBV6-3; cdr3_length: 15; d_call: NA; clone_size: once; cdr3_nt: TGTGCCAGCAGTTACGAGGGTTCCGGTAGCGGGGAGCTGTTTTTT; cdr3_aa: CASSYEGSGSGELFF
j_call: TRBJ2-7; v_call: TRBV11-1; cdr3_length: 15; d_call: TRBD1; clone_size: NA; cdr3_nt: TGTGCCAGCAGCTTCGGGCAGGGGGCTTCATACGAGCAGTACTTC; cdr3_aa: CASSFGQGASYEQYF
j_call: TRBJ1-6; v_call: TRBV7-2; cdr3_length: 14; d_call: NA; clone_size: NA; cdr3_nt: TGTGCCAGCAGCTTAGGCTACAGCAATTCACCCCTCCACTTT; cdr3_aa: CASSLGYSNSPLHF
j_call: TRBJ1-1; v_call: TRBV28; cdr3_length: 14; d_call: TRBD1; clone_size: NA; cdr3_nt: TGTGCCAGCAGCACGGGACAGGGGCGAACTGAAGCTTTCTTT; cdr3_aa: CASSTGQGRTEAFF
j_call: TRBJ1-1; v_call: TRBV7-9; cdr3_length: 13; d_call: NA; clone_size: NA; cdr3_nt: TGTGCCAGCAACCCACCAGTGGGCACTGAAGCTTTCTTT; cdr3_aa: CASNPPVGTEAFF